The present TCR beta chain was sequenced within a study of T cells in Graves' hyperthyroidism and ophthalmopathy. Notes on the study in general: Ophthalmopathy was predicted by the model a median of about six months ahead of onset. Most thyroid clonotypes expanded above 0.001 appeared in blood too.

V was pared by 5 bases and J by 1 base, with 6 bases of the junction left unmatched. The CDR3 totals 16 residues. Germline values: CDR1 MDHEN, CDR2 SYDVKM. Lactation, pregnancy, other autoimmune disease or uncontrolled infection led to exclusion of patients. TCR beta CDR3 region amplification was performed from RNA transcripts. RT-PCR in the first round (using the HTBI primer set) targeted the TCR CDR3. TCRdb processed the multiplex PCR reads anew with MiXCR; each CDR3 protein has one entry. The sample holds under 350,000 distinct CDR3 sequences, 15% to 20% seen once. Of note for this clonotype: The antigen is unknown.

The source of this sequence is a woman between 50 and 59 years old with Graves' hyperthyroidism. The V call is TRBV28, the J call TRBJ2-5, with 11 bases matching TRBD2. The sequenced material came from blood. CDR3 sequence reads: CASSAYGTSGQETQYF. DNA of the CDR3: TGTGCCAGCAGTGCTTACGGGACTAGCGGCCAAGAGACCCAGTACTTC. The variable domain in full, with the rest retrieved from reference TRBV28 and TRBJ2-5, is DVKVTQSSRYLVKRTGEKVFLECVQDMDHENMFWYRQDPGLGLRLIYFSYDVKMKEKGDIPEGYSVSREKKERFSLILESASTNQTSMYLCASSAYGTSGQETQYFGPGTRLLVL.